Listed below are T cell receptor beta chains from one sample, sequenced in a study of blood T cell repertoires in COVID-19. Produced via immunoSEQ multiplex PCR; TCRdb's table is partial and in-frame only. The table records 55,000 to 65,000 clones, 75% to 95% of them present only once. Sequencing was done on a sample of peripheral blood. The receptors shown here come from a woman aged 80 or over with active COVID-19. Each CDR3 is given with its conserved first and last residue. The D gene is left open where the match is weak. Some rows mark clone size as missing; the rest say once, few, many or name a class of expanded clone.

TRBJ2-7,.,TRBD1,TRBV3-1/TRBV3-2,TGTGCCAGCAGCCTTAGGTTGACAGGGATGGGCTCCTACGAGCAGTACTTC,CASSLRLTGMGSYEQYF
TRBJ2-1,.,TRBD2,TRBV3-1/TRBV3-2,TGTGCCAGCAGCGACGGACTAGCGGGAGCATCTGAGCAGTTCTTC,CASSDGLAGASEQFF
TRBJ2-7,.,TRBD1,TRBV18,TGTGCCAGCTCACCTCCAGGGGGAGCCTACGAGCAGTACTTC,CASSPPGGAYEQYF
TRBJ1-5,once,.,TRBV25-1,TGTGCCAGCAGTGACGGGGATCAGCCCCAGCATTTT,CASSDGDQPQHF
TRBJ1-4,.,TRBD1,TRBV6-6,TGTGCCAGCAGCTACGGACAGGGCACTGAAAAACTGTTTTTT,CASSYGQGTEKLFF
TRBJ1-6,once,.,TRBV6-5,TGTGCCAGCAACGTGAGGCGTGCGAATTCACCCCTCCACTTT,CASNVRRANSPLHF
TRBJ2-4,.,TRBD1,TRBV24-1,TGTGCCACCAGTGATCTAGGACAGGGGAGAAAAACCAAAAACATTCAGTACTTC,CATSDLGQGRKTKNIQYF
TRBJ2-3,.,TRBD2,TRBV10-3,TGTGCCATCAGGCCCAGCGGGAGCTCAGATACGCAGTATTTT,CAIRPSGSSDTQYF
TRBJ1-4,once,.,TRBV4-1,TGCGCCAGCAGCCAAGGGCAATCGGGGGATGAAAAACTGTTTTTT,CASSQGQSGDEKLFF
TRBJ1-6,once,TRBD1,TRBV19,TGTGCCAGTAGTATATCCCGGGACAGGGGGCCCAAACCCAAGAGCTCCTATAATTCACCCCTCCACTTT,CASSISRDRGPKPKSSYNSPLHF
TRBJ2-5,once,TRBD1,TRBV18,TGTGCCAGCTCACCGGGACAGGGGAATCGAGTAGGAGAGACCCAGTACTTC,CASSPGQGNRVGETQYF
TRBJ2-2,.,.,TRBV5-1,TGCGCCAGCAGCTTTTCCGGGAACACCGGGGAGCTGTTTTTT,CASSFSGNTGELFF
TRBJ1-2,.,TRBD1,TRBV3-1/TRBV3-2,TGTGCCAGCAGCCGCTGGGACAGGGGAAGCTATGGCTACACCTTC,CASSRWDRGSYGYTF
TRBJ1-1,once,TRBD1,TRBV18,TGTGCCAGCTCACCGGTCGGACAGGATCTAATTGAAGCTTTCTTT,CASSPVGQDLIEAFF
TRBJ2-2,.,TRBD2,TRBV28,TGTGCCAGCAGTTTAGCGGGAGCTTTAAACACCGGGGAGCTGTTTTTT,CASSLAGALNTGELFF
TRBJ1-5,few,.,TRBV18,TGTGCCAGCTCACCGTCGGGTGGAAATCAGCCCCAGCATTTT,CASSPSGGNQPQHF
TRBJ2-5,.,.,TRBV11-2,TGTGCCAGCAGCTTGTCAGGGATTTTTGGAGAGACCCAGTACTTC,CASSLSGIFGETQYF
TRBJ1-1,.,.,TRBV27,TGTGCCAGCAGTTTAATCTTGGGAGCCCGAGCTTTCTTT,CASSLILGARAFF